A selection of T cell receptor beta chains follows, all from one sample in a study of T cells in Graves' hyperthyroidism and ophthalmopathy. A single record per CDR3 protein comes from TCRdb applying MiXCR to the multiplex PCR reads. The top ten hold 35% to 45% of the sample, which has 90,000 to 120,000 distinct CDR3 sequences, around a sixth seen once. The sequencing sample was made of blood. The source is a woman in her fifties or sixties with Graves' hyperthyroidism. Both conserved end residues are trimmed from each CDR3. Fields, in order: V gene, J gene, CDR3 protein.

TRBV20-1,TRBJ2-2,SASLPGANTGELF
TRBV2,TRBJ2-7,ASSTPGLAY
TRBV12-3/TRBV12-4,TRBJ1-5,ASSRRQSSQPQH
TRBV20-1,TRBJ2-3,SAREISSTDTQY
TRBV7-9,TRBJ1-2,ASSLEDRVYGYT
TRBV27,TRBJ1-5,ASRRQGGQPQH
TRBV15,TRBJ2-1,ATSSGDNPEQF
TRBV6-1,TRBJ2-3,ASRRDFTDTQY
TRBV20-1,TRBJ2-5,SARGLAGSGETQY
TRBV12-3/TRBV12-4,TRBJ2-1,ASSPQRGVNEQF
TRBV7-2,TRBJ2-7,ASSYGGSRYEQY
TRBV28,TRBJ1-2,ASSLEDYGYT
TRBV28,TRBJ2-1,ASSLYEQF
TRBV3-1,TRBJ2-7,ASSTFKGYEQY
TRBV2,TRBJ2-1,ASIPPGLAVNEQF
TRBV20-1,TRBJ2-2,SASLGNVNTGELF
TRBV7-2,TRBJ2-3,ASSRFTCGVLRDTQY
TRBV20-1,TRBJ2-3,SASLRDRGQDTQY
TRBV29-1,TRBJ1-1,SVAEGGNTEAF
TRBV2,TRBJ2-1,ASMWESSYNEQF
TRBV7-2,TRBJ2-2,ASSLVRFTGELF
TRBV20-1,TRBJ2-4,SAASSGRIKGAKNIQY
TRBV4-1,TRBJ1-2,ASSPGGGAPLDGYT
TRBV12-3/TRBV12-4,TRBJ1-1,ASSQTTGFEAF
TRBV28,TRBJ1-2,ASWGGDDGYT
TRBV28,TRBJ1-1,ASRDQTEAF
TRBV10-3,TRBJ2-2,AISEGLENTGELF
TRBV20-1,TRBJ2-5,SVPGTGEETQY
TRBV3-1,TRBJ1-1,ASTPEINTEAF
TRBV7-9,TRBJ2-3,ASSSLAGGMDTQY
TRBV11-2,TRBJ2-3,ASSLGAYTDTQY
TRBV29-1,TRBJ1-1,SAGQNTEAF
TRBV28,TRBJ2-3,ASRLTGRTDTQY
TRBV2,TRBJ1-4,ASRRDVGEKLF
TRBV10-2,TRBJ2-2,ASSDDTGELF
TRBV12-3/TRBV12-4,TRBJ2-2,ASSTTGRALTGELF
TRBV7-3,TRBJ1-1,ASSLGTGINEAF
TRBV20-1,TRBJ2-6,SAPGTGANVLT
TRBV5-1,TRBJ2-1,ASSLTSGTVEQF
TRBV28,TRBJ2-1,ASSANLRQGKAGLADNEQF
TRBV7-2,TRBJ1-2,ASSLERGRDGYT
TRBV7-9,TRBJ2-6,ASSSGSGNRANVLT
TRBV12-3/TRBV12-4,TRBJ1-1,ASSITRGTEAF
TRBV28,TRBJ2-5,ASSLLGQTKETQY
TRBV20-1,TRBJ2-7,SARGGSEQY
TRBV11-2,TRBJ1-4,ASSLDRGRYEKLF
TRBV12-3/TRBV12-4,TRBJ1-5,ASKGARGVSNQPQH
TRBV7-9,TRBJ2-2,ASTTGLNTGELF
TRBV7-9,TRBJ1-1,ASSLVVETQGAGTEAF
TRBV11-2,TRBJ2-5,ASSLDRVRETQY
TRBV5-1,TRBJ1-2,TSSDTTNYGYT
TRBV7-3,TRBJ2-7,ASSLLAGSYEQY
TRBV28,TRBJ1-2,ASSPHPTGTHGYT
TRBV11-2,TRBJ2-1,ASSLDRDGTYNEQF
TRBV6-2/TRBV6-3,TRBJ1-1,ASGQNTEAF
TRBV20-1,TRBJ2-1,SARDLAGLAGNEQF
TRBV6-1,TRBJ1-2,ASSVQGYGYT
TRBV4-1,TRBJ2-7,ASSQGIGRRYEQY
TRBV19,TRBJ2-1,ASSAHSPDVGNEQF
TRBV4-2,TRBJ2-1,ASSHGQGASEQF